Following are 3 T cell receptor beta chains from one sample sequenced in a study of cytomegalovirus exposure and HLA in healthy donors (dated by TCRdb to 2016 to 2017). Library preparation employed the immunoSEQ multiplex PCR assay. The table comes from immuneACCESS by way of TCRdb, which keeps in-frame sequences with V and J called. Part of the clones is missing from these tables; in studies checked, under half for an unresolved V gene and the rest for unknown reasons. For this sample there are 65,000 to 90,000 clones; roughly 95% appear just once. Clones ranked in the top ten supply approximately 3.4% of the sample. Sequenced: PBMCs. These receptors were collected from a man aged 18 to 30 in good health and CMV-seronegative.

CDR3 protein: CASSSGSGQYF. CDR3 DNA sequence: TGTGCCAGCAGTTCAGGGTCCGGGCAGTACTTC. The V and J genes are TRBV6-5 and TRBJ2-7; the D gene is possibly TRBD1 (5 bases). The CDR3 has 11 residues. CDR1 MNHEY and CDR2 SVGAGI come from the germline V gene. Trimming removed 4 bases at V and 9 bases at J, with 10 bases between.

This clone was seen only once. This chain joins TRBV27 and TRBJ2-2; perhaps TRBD2 as D (5 bases). CDR1 MNHEY and CDR2 SMNVEV come from the germline V gene (reference sequence). The CDR3 spans 12 residues. With 5 bases removed from V and 7 bases from J, the gap between germline ends came to 8 bases. The CDR3: CASSPTNGELFF. The CDR3 nucleotides read TGTGCCAGCAGTCCGACTAACGGGGAGCTGTTTTTT.

The chain couples TRBV5-4 to TRBJ1-2, with TRBD1 matching 8 bases. Germline assignment: CDR1 SGHNT and CDR2 YYREEE (reference sequence). V shed 4 bases, J shed 7 bases, and the junction held 6 bases outside the gene matches. This CDR3 contains 13 residues. CDR3 DNA sequence: TGTGCCAGCAGCCTGGACAGGGTAGGTGGCTACACCTTC. Residues: CASSLDRVGGYTF.